These T cell receptor beta chains were read from a single sample in a study of shared clonotypes between healthy human individuals. Produced via immunoSEQ multiplex PCR; TCRdb's table is partial and in-frame only. Among about 510,000 clones listed, about 95% were seen once. The specimen was naive CD4+ T cells sorted from blood. The receptors derive from a woman in her 30s in good health. CDR3s include the opening cysteine and the closing phenylalanine or tryptophan. A D gene is named only where the DNA matches it firmly. The size of a clone is reported for some rows only, either as once, few or many, or as a class for expanded clones.

j_call	clone_size	d_call	v_call	cdr3_nt	cdr3_aa
TRBJ2-1	-	TRBD2	TRBV19	TGTGCCAGTACCCCCAGCGGGGTCTCCTACAATGAGCAGTTCTTC	CASTPSGVSYNEQFF
TRBJ1-1	-	-	TRBV7-9	TGTGCCAGCAGCTTAGGACCGGGCTCAATCAACACTGAAGCTTTCTTT	CASSLGPGSINTEAFF
TRBJ2-7	-	-	TRBV28	TGTGCCAGCAGCCCGAACTTTATGGCCGGGAGTAACGAGCAGTACTTC	CASSPNFMAGSNEQYF
TRBJ1-1	-	-	TRBV5-4	TGTGCCAGCAGCTTGGGTGGTCAGCGCAGCACTGAAGCTTTCTTT	CASSLGGQRSTEAFF
TRBJ2-2	-	-	TRBV16	TGTGCCAGCAGCCAATCACCTCAAGCCATTAACACCGGGGAGCTGTTTTTT	CASSQSPQAINTGELFF
TRBJ2-5	-	-	TRBV7-7	TGTGCCAGCAGCTTAAGGGGGGGGGAAGAGACCCAGTACTTC	CASSLRGGEETQYF
TRBJ2-7	-	-	TRBV7-6	TGTGCCAGCAGCCAAACCGGCAAAAACTACGAGCAGTACTTC	CASSQTGKNYEQYF
TRBJ2-1	-	-	TRBV6-4	TGTGCCAGCAGTGACTCGTTACAAAGCTCCTACAATGAGCAGTTCTTC	CASSDSLQSSYNEQFF
TRBJ2-7	-	TRBD1	TRBV27	TGTGCCAGCAGAAATCAGGGGGCGCTTAAGGACGAGCAGTACTTC	CASRNQGALKDEQYF
TRBJ2-7	-	TRBD1	TRBV5-1	TGCGCCAGCAGCTTAGGGACAGGGGGAGTCGAGCAGTACTTC	CASSLGTGGVEQYF
TRBJ2-7	-	TRBD2	TRBV11-2	TGTGCCAGCAGCCCGCGGACTAGCGGGAGGTGGGGAAGCTCCTACGAGCAGTACTTC	CASSPRTSGRWGSSYEQYF
TRBJ2-7	-	-	TRBV5-4	TGTGCCAGCAGCTTGGCCGGGGACAACTCCTACGAGCAGTACTTC	CASSLAGDNSYEQYF
TRBJ1-3	-	-	TRBV27	TGTGCCAGCAGCCTAACGCGCTCTGGAAACACCATATATTTT	CASSLTRSGNTIYF
TRBJ2-3	-	-	TRBV6-6	TGTGCCAGCAGGAGAAACACAGATACGCAGTATTTT	CASRRNTDTQYF
TRBJ2-3	-	-	TRBV14	TGTGCCAGCAGCCAACTCCAGAGATCGGGCACAGATACGCAGTATTTT	CASSQLQRSGTDTQYF
TRBJ2-7	-	-	TRBV5-5	TGTGCCAGCACATTAGGGCCCTACGAGCAGTACTTC	CASTLGPYEQYF
TRBJ2-3	-	TRBD2	TRBV5-1	TGCGCCAGCAGACCCGGACTAGCGGGCGTTATCCCCGGCACAGATACGCAGTATTTT	CASRPGLAGVIPGTDTQYF
TRBJ1-5	-	-	TRBV19	TGTGCCAGTAGGGGACCGACAGTTTATAGCAATCAGCCCCAGCATTTT	CASRGPTVYSNQPQHF
TRBJ1-5	-	-	TRBV21-1	TGTGCCAGCATGGTTACAGATAACTTGGAGCCCCAGCATTTT	CASMVTDNLEPQHF
TRBJ2-7	-	-	TRBV10-3	TGTGCCATCAAGGTGGGGCTAGACTACGAGCAGTACTTC	CAIKVGLDYEQYF
TRBJ2-7	-	TRBD2	TRBV7-8	TGTGCCAGCAGCTTGACTAGCGGGACCTACGAGCAGTACTTC	CASSLTSGTYEQYF
TRBJ1-1	-	-	TRBV6-1	TGTGCCAGCCGGGTTATGGAGGGTGGGACTGAAGCTTTCTTT	CASRVMEGGTEAFF
TRBJ2-7	-	TRBD1	TRBV19	TGTGCCAGTAGAGATGACAGGGCAGCTATCGAGCAGTACTTC	CASRDDRAAIEQYF
TRBJ2-7	-	-	TRBV30	TGTGCCTGGCAAGAATTTTCCTACGAGCAGTACTTC	CAWQEFSYEQYF
TRBJ1-1	-	-	TRBV7-9	TGTGCCAGCAGCCTCTATCGACAGGTGAACACTGAAGCTTTCTTT	CASSLYRQVNTEAFF
TRBJ1-3	-	-	TRBV2	TGTGCCAGCAGTGCTTTTTTTCAGGATTCCCCAGGAAACACCATATATTTT	CASSAFFQDSPGNTIYF
TRBJ2-3	-	-	TRBV5-1	TGCGCCAGCAGGTCTAGCGGCACAGATACGCAGTATTTT	CASRSSGTDTQYF
TRBJ2-7	-	TRBD2	TRBV7-2	TGTGCCAGCAGCTTATCAACCGGGACTAGGCCCTACGAGCAGTACTTC	CASSLSTGTRPYEQYF
TRBJ2-7	-	-	TRBV27	TGTGCCAGCAGTTTACTACGTTCCTACGAGCAGTACTTC	CASSLLRSYEQYF
TRBJ2-7	once	-	TRBV2	TGTGCCAGCAGCGAAAGGATCTCCTACGAGCAGTACTTC	CASSERISYEQYF
TRBJ2-5	-	TRBD2	TRBV6-1	TGTGCCAGCAGGTCATTAGCGGGAGGGGAGACCCAGTACTTC	CASRSLAGGETQYF
TRBJ2-1	-	-	TRBV4-1	TGCGCCAGCAGCCAAGCTGGGGGCGGGGAGCAGTTCTTC	CASSQAGGGEQFF
TRBJ1-2	-	TRBD1	TRBV19	TGTGCCAGTAGACTCGACCGGGACAGTTCCAACTATGGCTACACCTTC	CASRLDRDSSNYGYTF
TRBJ1-2	once	TRBD1	TRBV28	TGTGCCAGCTTAACACAGGGGGCTAACTATGGCTACACCTTC	CASLTQGANYGYTF
TRBJ2-3	-	-	TRBV5-4	TGTGCCAGCACCGGCTCGGGCACAGATACGCAGTATTTT	CASTGSGTDTQYF
TRBJ2-7	-	TRBD1	TRBV9	TGTGCCAGCAGCGGTCAGGGGGCGCCTAGGAACGAGCAGTACTTC	CASSGQGAPRNEQYF
TRBJ2-1	-	-	TRBV5-6	TGTGCCAGCAGCTTCCCTCCACAGGGCGCCTACAATGAGCAGTTCTTC	CASSFPPQGAYNEQFF
TRBJ2-5	-	-	TRBV18	TGTGCCAGCTCACCACAAGGGAATCAAGAGACCCAGTACTTC	CASSPQGNQETQYF
TRBJ1-2	-	TRBD1	TRBV5-5	TGTGCCAGCAGCCCCGCCGGGACAGGGGCTTGGGAGAGAATAAACTATGGCTACACCTTC	CASSPAGTGAWERINYGYTF
TRBJ2-7	-	TRBD2	TRBV28	TGTGCCAGCACTCCCCTAGCGGGGGAGCAGTACTTC	CASTPLAGEQYF
TRBJ1-2	-	-	TRBV19	TGTGCCAGTAGTTGGACGACGGATGGCTACACCTTC	CASSWTTDGYTF
TRBJ2-7	-	-	TRBV28	TGTGCCAGCAGTGCACTATACGAGCAGTACTTC	CASSALYEQYF
TRBJ2-7	-	-	TRBV28	TGTGCCAGCAGCATCGAGTACGAGCAGTACTTC	CASSIEYEQYF
TRBJ2-7	-	-	TRBV4-1	TGCGCCAGCAGCCAAATGTGGAAACGGACTGGGGGGAACGAGCAGTACTTC	CASSQMWKRTGGNEQYF
TRBJ2-5	-	TRBD2	TRBV6-6	TGTGCCAGCAGCCCGGCGGGAGGGGGGGAGACCCAGTACTTC	CASSPAGGGETQYF
TRBJ2-7	-	-	TRBV18	TGTGCCAGCTCCCCTAGGACGAATACCCCCTACGAGCAGTACTTC	CASSPRTNTPYEQYF
TRBJ2-7	-	-	TRBV2	TGTGCCAGCAGGGGTGGGGCCTCAAGATCCTACGAGCAGTACTTC	CASRGGASRSYEQYF
TRBJ1-6	-	-	TRBV28	TGTGCCTCAGGGGAAGGATCACCCCTCCACTTT	CASGEGSPLHF
TRBJ2-5	-	TRBD1	TRBV7-2	TGTGCCAGCAGCTCTCCGGGACAGGCGAATCAAGAGACCCAGTACTTC	CASSSPGQANQETQYF
TRBJ2-1	-	-	TRBV9	TGTGCCAGCAGCGTAGTCGGGATTTTGGATGAGCAGTTCTTC	CASSVVGILDEQFF